These 20 T cell receptor beta chains came from one sample sequenced in a study of T-cell memory formation after mild COVID-19 (dated by TCRdb to about 2021). The protocol used for the library was 5' RACE. TCRdb lists the instrument as Illumina NovaSeq 6000. TCRdb cleaned the public reads at Q25 with fastp, built clones with MiXCR and kept in-frame beta chains. Records with the same CDR3 protein are collapsed into one entry carrying the most frequent genes and DNA. The sample contains under 350,000 distinct CDR3 sequences, 15% to 20% of them found a single time. The top ten hold 22% of the sample. The material sequenced was PBMCs or a T cell subset sorted from them (not recorded which). The receptors were gathered from a man aged 18 to 30 who had mild COVID-19 (a few samples of this study predate the infection). The sample titles of this study are shuffled in the database, so cell type and time point are left out; the donor was told from shared clones.

This clonotype came up a few times. J is TRBJ2-5 and V is TRBV5-1; 10 bases fit TRBD2. Germline V gene sequence: CDR1 SGHRS, CDR2 YFSETQ. V gave up 4 bases and J gave up 8 bases; unmatched junction bases: 8. The CDR3 has 14 residues. The CDR3 protein is CASSPGTSVDTQYF. CDR3 nucleotides: TGCGCCAGCAGCCCCGGGACTAGCGTTGATACCCAGTACTTC.

The chain combines TRBV20-1 with TRBJ2-7; 11 nucleotides agree with TRBD2. V shed 4 bases and J 3 bases; nucleotides not matched to a gene: 2. Germline CDR1 reads DFQATT; CDR2 reads SNEGSKA (reference sequence). The CDR3 loop spans 13 amino acids. The CDR3 nucleotides read TGCAGTGCTACTAGCGGGGGGAACTACGAGCAGTACGTC. It yields the protein CSATSGGNYEQYV.

The chain couples TRBV4-3 to TRBJ1-2; weak D call: TRBD1 (6 bases). The V gene's germline CDR1 is LGHNA and CDR2 YSLEER. V was shortened by 0 bases and J by 4 bases, with 12 bases between the two germline ends. There are 15 residues in the CDR3. The chain's CDR3 is CASSQERGKRYGYTF. The CDR3 DNA is TGCGCCAGCAGCCAAGAGAGGGGGAAACGCTATGGCTACACCTTC.

This rearrangement joins TRBV23-1 to TRBJ2-3, with D maybe TRBD2 (6 bases). TRBV23-1 qualifies as an ORF whose function is uncertain. V was cut by 7 bases and J by 2 bases, with 16 bases left in between. The CDR3 length is 15 residues. The CDR3 region has the DNA TGCGCCAGCACCTCGGGGGTCACCCACACAGATACGCAGTATTTT. It encodes CASTSGVTHTDTQYF.

This clonotype was seen more than once but under ten times. The genes are TRBV5-1 and TRBJ1-1; D call uncertain. Germline V gives CDR1 SGHRS, CDR2 YFSETQ. With 5 bases removed from V and 0 bases from J, the gap between germline ends came to 8 bases. This CDR3 region has 13 residues. CDR3 nucleotide sequence: TGCGCCAGCAGTCCGGGAGTGAACACTGAAGCTTTCTTT. This codes for CASSPGVNTEAFF.

This chain joins TRBV7-9 and TRBJ2-1; maybe TRBD2 (5 bases). The CDR3 extends over 13 amino acids. The ends were cut back, 6 bases at V and 8 bases at J, with 14 bases in the middle. Germline V gene lookup returns CDR1 SEHNR and CDR2 FQNEAQ (reference sequence). The CDR3, as DNA: TGTGCCAGCAGTATTTCGGGATCCGATGAGCAGTTCTTC. This sequence encodes CASSISGSDEQFF.

V gene TRBV5-1 combines with J gene TRBJ1-2; no reliable D call. Trimming removed 4 bases at V and 2 bases at J, with 15 bases between. This CDR3 is built from 15 residues. Germline loops: CDR1 SGHRS, CDR2 YFSETQ. This CDR3 reads CASSINQPHNYGYTF. Here the CDR3 DNA reads TGCGCCAGCAGCATCAATCAACCCCACAACTATGGCTACACCTTC. Complete variable domain (other parts from reference TRBV5-1 and TRBJ1-2): KAGVTQTPRYLIKTRGQQVTLSCSPISGHRSVSWYQQTPGQGLQFLFEYFSETQRNKGNFPGRFSGRQFSNSRSEMNVSTLELGDSALYLCASSINQPHNYGYTFGSGTRLTVV.

The table lists this clonotype with a few counts. The V call is TRBV29-1, the J call TRBJ2-3, with 11 nucleotides matching TRBD2. V lost 7 bases, J lost 0 bases, and 12 bases stayed unmatched. The CDR3 is 17 residues long. The germline gives CDR1 SQVTM, CDR2 ANQGSEA. CDR3 in DNA: TGCAGCGCATGGGGACCTAGCGGGGGGAAGAGCACAGATACGCAGTATTTT. Encoded protein: CSAWGPSGGKSTDTQYF.

The chain employs TRBV5-1 and TRBJ1-1; D is uncertain. V was shortened by 0 bases and J by 7 bases, with 13 bases between the two germline ends. This CDR3 region has 14 residues. Germline assignment: CDR1 SGHRS and CDR2 YFSETQ. CDR3 DNA: TGCGCCAGCAGCTTGGCGGGAGCCGGAGATGAAGCTTTCTTT. It encodes CASSLAGAGDEAFF.

In its sample, this clonotype was seen many times. The chain links TRBV3-1 to TRBJ2-2; possibly TRBD2 for D (7 bases). The CDR3 sequence is 16 residues long. Germline CDR1 and CDR2: LGHDT and YNNKEL (reference sequence). The V and J ends lost 2 bases and 4 bases respectively, with 14 bases between them. This CDR3 is CASSQRPGGRTGELFF. As DNA, the CDR3 is TGTGCCAGCAGCCAACGGCCGGGGGGCCGCACCGGGGAGCTGTTTTTT.

V usage is TRBV2 and J usage is TRBJ2-5; TRBD1 agrees at 7 bases. Unmatched junction bases numbered 5, after V lost 4 bases and J lost 3 bases. Per the germline V gene, CDR1 is SNHLY and CDR2 is FYNNEI. The length of the CDR3 is 14 residues. CDR3 sequence: CASSGNRGEETQYF. The CDR3 DNA follows: TGTGCCAGCAGTGGGAACAGGGGAGAAGAGACCCAGTACTTC.

This clonotype turned up a few times. This chain uses TRBV20-1 with TRBJ1-5; D may be TRBD1 (5 bases). The CDR3 is 14 amino acids. Looked up from germline, CDR1 is DFQATT and CDR2 is SNEGSKA (reference sequence). The V end was cut by 4 bases, the J end by 4 bases, with 14 bases between. The CDR3 here is CSAKGRAINQPQHF. The CDR3 DNA is TGCAGTGCTAAGGGCAGGGCGATAAATCAGCCCCAGCATTTT.

The gene calls are TRBV10-3 and TRBJ2-3, with 12 bases that match TRBD2. The CDR3 spans 15 residues. CDR1 is ENHRY and CDR2 is SYGVKD in the germline V gene. The trim removed 7 bases at V and 0 bases at J, leaving 2 bases unmatched. In DNA, the CDR3 is TGTGCCATCACCGGACTAGCGGGGAGCACAGATACGCAGTATTTT. This encodes CAITGLAGSTDTQYF.

This chain connects TRBV11-2 to TRBJ2-1; TRBD2 matches 7 bases. This CDR3 is built from 15 residues. V was pared by 2 bases and J by 7 bases, with 8 bases of the junction left unmatched. CDR1 is SGHAT, CDR2 FQNNGV, per germline. The CDR3 region is CASSLSGASFNEQFF. In DNA, the CDR3 is TGTGCCAGCAGCTTAAGCGGGGCTAGCTTTAATGAGCAGTTCTTC.

The rearrangement links TRBV16 to TRBJ1-2, with a weak D call TRBD1 (6 bases). The germline V gene has CDR1 KGHSY and CDR2 FQNENV. Trimming removed 0 bases at V and 9 bases at J, with 11 bases between. This CDR3 has 13 amino acids. CDR3 bases: TGTGCCAGCAGCCAATCGCCGAGGGACAGCTACACCTTC. As protein: CASSQSPRDSYTF.

The gene calls are TRBV10-3 and TRBJ2-6, with unresolved D. V lost 10 bases and J lost 2, with 12 bases in between. In germline, CDR1 is ENHRY, CDR2 SYGVKD. The CDR3 totals 14 residues. CDR3 nucleotide sequence: TGTGCCAGCCAACCAGGAACTGGGGCCAACGTCCTGACTTTC. Its protein is CASQPGTGANVLTF.

The V and J genes are TRBV6-6 and TRBJ2-7, with TRBD1 identical over 9 bases. The CDR3 is made up of 15 amino acids. Germline V gene lookup returns CDR1 MNHNY and CDR2 SVGAGI (reference sequence). The V and J ends lost 6 bases and 2 bases, in that order; junction bases with no gene match: 8. In DNA, the CDR3 is TGTGCCAGCAGGACCGGACAGGGGATTGCCTACGAGCAGTACTTC. Translation gives CASRTGQGIAYEQYF.

This clonotype was counted a few times. The chain links TRBV5-5 to TRBJ2-5; tentatively, D is TRBD1 or TRBD2 (6 bases each). Trimming removed 0 bases from V and 5 bases from J, with 11 bases in between. The CDR3 covers 14 residues. Germline V gene data show CDR1 as SGHKS and CDR2 as YYEKEE (reference sequence). CDR3 sequence (DNA): TGTGCCAGCAGCTTGGGAGGGGGGACGGAGACCCAGTACTTC. It yields the protein CASSLGGGTETQYF.

This chain links TRBV29-1 with TRBJ1-5; TRBD1 agrees at 7 bases. The CDR3 runs to 12 residues. Trimming cost V 5 bases and J 9 bases; bases outside gene matches: 7. From germline, CDR1 is SQVTM and CDR2 ANQGSEA. Here the CDR3 reads CSVRDSHGPQHF. DNA for the CDR3: TGCAGCGTTAGGGACAGTCACGGGCCCCAGCATTTT.

This clonotype was counted between two and nine times. The chain is built from TRBV7-2 and TRBJ1-4, with TRBD1 identical over 9 bases. The trim removed 2 bases at V and 15 bases at J, leaving 4 bases unmatched. The CDR3 runs to 12 residues. Germline lookup yields CDR1 SGHTA and CDR2 FQGNSA. The CDR3 DNA reads TGTGCCAGCAGCTTAAACAGGGGGCGGTTGTTTTTT. It specifies CASSLNRGRLFF.